This T cell receptor (beta chain) was obtained from a study of blood T cell repertoires in COVID-19. Study-wide context: Both acute and convalescent COVID-19 samples were obtained from the United States, Italy and Spain. From T cells, B-cell-depleted T cells, or PBMCs came the material, which was cDNA or gDNA.

This CDR3 spans 15 amino acids. With V trimmed by 4 bases and J by 1 base, 4 bases remained unmatched. Per germline, CDR1 SGHRS and CDR2 YFSETQ. The repertoire was sequenced with immunoSEQ multiplex PCR; TCRdb's copy has only in-frame clones and lacks some. This sample has 80,000 to 95,000 clones, with around 85% found just once. The receptor's source is an elderly man with acute or convalescent COVID-19. V usage is TRBV5-1 and J usage is TRBJ2-2, with 7 bases matching TRBD1. The source material was peripheral blood. CDR3 DNA: TGCGCCAGCAGCAAGGACAGGAGGAACACCGGGGAGCTGTTTTTT. This encodes CASSKDRRNTGELFF.